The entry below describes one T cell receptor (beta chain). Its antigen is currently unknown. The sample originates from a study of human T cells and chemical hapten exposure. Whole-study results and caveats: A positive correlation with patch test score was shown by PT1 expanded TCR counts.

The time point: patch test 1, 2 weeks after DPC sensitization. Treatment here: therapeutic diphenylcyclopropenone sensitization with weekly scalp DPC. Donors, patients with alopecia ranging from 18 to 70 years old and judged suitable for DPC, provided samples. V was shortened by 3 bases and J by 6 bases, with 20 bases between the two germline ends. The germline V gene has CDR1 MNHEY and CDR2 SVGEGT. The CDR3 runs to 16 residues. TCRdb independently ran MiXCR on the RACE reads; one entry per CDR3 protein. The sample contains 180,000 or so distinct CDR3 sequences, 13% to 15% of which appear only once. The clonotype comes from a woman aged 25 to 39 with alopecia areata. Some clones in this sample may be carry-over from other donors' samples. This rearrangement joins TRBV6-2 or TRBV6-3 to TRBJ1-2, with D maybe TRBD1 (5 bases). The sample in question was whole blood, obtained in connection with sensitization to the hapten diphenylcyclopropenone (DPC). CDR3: CASSYLFRAQAHGYTF. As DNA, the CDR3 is TGTGCCAGCAGTTATCTCTTCAGGGCCCAAGCGCATGGCTACACCTTC.